The clone carrying this TCR beta chain was seen a few times. Its specificity is not known. The data stem from a study of beta chain features in type 1 diabetes. Across the study: Patient and healthy donor groups were alike in age, gender and cell yields. Study-level results: People with Type 1 diabetes carried modestly yet significantly shorter TCRB CDR3s in all four CD4+ subsets. The question of HLA type influencing TCRB rearrangement was one that remained unresolved here. Type 1 diabetes patients had fewer VDJ junction insertions and more deletions.

Reverse transcription of all isolated RNA meant that expressed TCRB transcripts were sequenced. The repertoire was sequenced with immunoSEQ multiplex PCR; TCRdb's copy has only in-frame clones and lacks some. Of 100,000 to 150,000 clones listed, around 15% are singletons. CD4+ naive, central memory, regulatory and stem cell-like memory subsets were isolated by sorting on CD45RO/CCR7/CD25/CD127/CD95/CD27. Sequencing was carried out using central memory CD4+ T cells from blood. This clonotype was obtained from a man younger than 40 with type 1 diabetes.

In nucleotides, the CDR3 is TGCGCCAGCAGCCCATCGAGACAGGGAGGCTATGGCTACACCTTC. This codes for CASSPSRQGGYGYTF. The J gene is TRBJ1-2, the V gene TRBV4-3; the match to TRBD1 covers 7 bases. The V and J ends lost 4 bases and 4 bases, in that order; junction bases with no gene match: 9. The V gene's germline CDR1 is LGHNA and CDR2 YSLEER. The CDR3 contains 15 residues.